The sequence of this T cell receptor beta chain was determined in a study of blood T cell repertoires in COVID-19. V was clipped by 8 bases and J by 6 bases, with 17 bases between them. The CDR3 runs to 14 residues. Germline V CDR1 and CDR2: MDHEN, SYDVKM. Sequenced by immunoSEQ multiplex PCR; TCRdb stores in-frame clones only, minus some. The table has some 290,000 clones, about nine tenths seen once. The Seattle patients, enrolled during active infection, were followed longitudinally. The sequence came from a woman aged 25-40 years with COVID-19, enrolled during active disease. This rearrangement joins TRBV28 to TRBJ2-1, with D possibly being TRBD2 (6 bases). The sample was peripheral blood. DNA for the CDR3: TGTGCCAGCCTCGCTGTGGGGGGAAGCAATGAGCAGTTCTTC. The encoded protein is CASLAVGGSNEQFF.